The T cell receptor (beta chain) under discussion was sequenced for a study of blood T cell repertoires in COVID-19. Study information: The United States, Italy and Spain supplied acute and convalescent COVID-19 samples. The cDNA or gDNA used as material had been derived from T cells, B-cell-depleted T cells, or PBMCs.

Method: immunoSEQ multiplex PCR; TCRdb's copy keeps in-frame clones and lacks some. This sample has 120,000 to 150,000 clones, with about four fifths found just once. The CDR3 runs 15 residues. Trimming removed 8 bases at V and 2 bases at J, with 18 bases between. Germline loops: CDR1 SNHLY, CDR2 FYNNEI. The source of this sequence is a woman at least 80 years old in a cohort sampled during active or convalescent COVID-19. V usage is TRBV2 and J usage is TRBJ2-5, with a weak D call TRBD2 (6 bases). The sequencing input was peripheral blood. The CDR3 DNA reads as TGTGCCAGCGACTCTGATCGGGGGATACAAGAGACCCAGTACTTC. This translates into CASDSDRGIQETQYF.